The entry below describes one T cell receptor beta chain. Only in-frame clones appear in the TCRdb table, and some are missing; sequencing was by immunoSEQ multiplex PCR. The data show around 340,000 clones, over 70% seen once. The data were taken from a study of shared clonotypes between healthy human individuals. The sequencing sample was made of memory CD4+ T cells sorted from blood. Stated subset: CD45RA-negative fraction. The origin of this receptor is a man aged 25-45 years in good health.

In nucleotides, the CDR3 is TGCGCCAGCAGCTATTCGGGGAATGGAAACACCATATATTTT. Its translation is CASSYSGNGNTIYF. The chain links TRBV5-1 to TRBJ1-3; D gene ambiguous. This CDR3 is built from 14 residues. V dropped 3 bases and J dropped 3 bases, with 10 bases sitting between them. CDR1 and CDR2 from the germline V gene are SGHRS and YFSETQ. The full variable domain, rest sourced from reference TRBV5-1 and TRBJ1-3, is KAGVTQTPRYLIKTRGQQVTLSCSPISGHRSVSWYQQTPGQGLQFLFEYFSETQRNKGNFPGRFSGRQFSNSRSEMNVSTLELGDSALYLCASSYSGNGNTIYFGEGSWLTVV.